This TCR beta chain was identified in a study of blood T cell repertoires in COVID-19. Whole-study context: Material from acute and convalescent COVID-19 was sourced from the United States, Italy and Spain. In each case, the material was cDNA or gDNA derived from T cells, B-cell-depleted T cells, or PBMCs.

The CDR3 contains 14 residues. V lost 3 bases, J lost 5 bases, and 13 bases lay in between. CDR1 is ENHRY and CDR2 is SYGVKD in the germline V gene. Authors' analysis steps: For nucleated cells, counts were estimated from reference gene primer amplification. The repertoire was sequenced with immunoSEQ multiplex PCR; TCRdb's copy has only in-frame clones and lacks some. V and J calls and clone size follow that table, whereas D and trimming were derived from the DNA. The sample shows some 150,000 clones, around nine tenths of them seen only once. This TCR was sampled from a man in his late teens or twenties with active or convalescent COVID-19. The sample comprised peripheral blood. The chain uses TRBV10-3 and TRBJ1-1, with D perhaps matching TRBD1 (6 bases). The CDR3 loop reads CAISDGGRRTEAFF. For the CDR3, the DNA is TGTGCCATCAGTGATGGGGGCAGGCGAACTGAAGCTTTCTTT.